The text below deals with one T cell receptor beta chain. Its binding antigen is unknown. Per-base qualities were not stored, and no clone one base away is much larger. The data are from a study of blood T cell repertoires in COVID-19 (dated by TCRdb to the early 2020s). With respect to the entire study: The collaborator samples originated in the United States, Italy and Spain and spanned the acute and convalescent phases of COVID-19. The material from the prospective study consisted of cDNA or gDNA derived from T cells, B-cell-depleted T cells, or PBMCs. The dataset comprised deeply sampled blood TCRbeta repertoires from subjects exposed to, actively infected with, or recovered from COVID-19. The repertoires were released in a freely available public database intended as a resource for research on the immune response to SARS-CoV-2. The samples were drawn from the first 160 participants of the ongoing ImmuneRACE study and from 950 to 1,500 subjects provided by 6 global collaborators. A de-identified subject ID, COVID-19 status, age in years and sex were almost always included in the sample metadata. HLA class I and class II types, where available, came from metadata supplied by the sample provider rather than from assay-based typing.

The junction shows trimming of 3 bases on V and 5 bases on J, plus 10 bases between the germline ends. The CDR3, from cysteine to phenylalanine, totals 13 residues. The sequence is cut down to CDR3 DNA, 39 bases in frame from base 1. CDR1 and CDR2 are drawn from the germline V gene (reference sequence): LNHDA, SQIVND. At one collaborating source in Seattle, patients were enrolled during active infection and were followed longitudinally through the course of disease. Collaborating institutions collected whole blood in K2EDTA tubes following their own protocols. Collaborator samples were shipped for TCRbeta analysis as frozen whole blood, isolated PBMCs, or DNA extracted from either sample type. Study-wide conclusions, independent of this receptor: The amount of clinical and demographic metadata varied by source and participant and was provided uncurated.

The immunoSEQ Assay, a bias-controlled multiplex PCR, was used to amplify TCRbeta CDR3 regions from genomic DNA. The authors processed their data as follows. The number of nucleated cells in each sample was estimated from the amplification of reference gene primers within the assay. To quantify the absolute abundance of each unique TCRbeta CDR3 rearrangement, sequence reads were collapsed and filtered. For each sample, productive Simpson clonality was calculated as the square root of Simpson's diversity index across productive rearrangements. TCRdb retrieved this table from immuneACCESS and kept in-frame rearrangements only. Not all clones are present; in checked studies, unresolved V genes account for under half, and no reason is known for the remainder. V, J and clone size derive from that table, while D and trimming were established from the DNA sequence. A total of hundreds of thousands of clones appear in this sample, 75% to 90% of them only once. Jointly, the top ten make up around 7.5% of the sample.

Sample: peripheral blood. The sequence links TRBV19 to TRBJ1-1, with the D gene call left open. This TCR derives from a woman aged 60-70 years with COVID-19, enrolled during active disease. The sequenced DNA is TGTGCCAGTAGTATTGGGCGCGAAACTGAAGCTTTCTTT. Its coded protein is CASSIGRETEAFF.